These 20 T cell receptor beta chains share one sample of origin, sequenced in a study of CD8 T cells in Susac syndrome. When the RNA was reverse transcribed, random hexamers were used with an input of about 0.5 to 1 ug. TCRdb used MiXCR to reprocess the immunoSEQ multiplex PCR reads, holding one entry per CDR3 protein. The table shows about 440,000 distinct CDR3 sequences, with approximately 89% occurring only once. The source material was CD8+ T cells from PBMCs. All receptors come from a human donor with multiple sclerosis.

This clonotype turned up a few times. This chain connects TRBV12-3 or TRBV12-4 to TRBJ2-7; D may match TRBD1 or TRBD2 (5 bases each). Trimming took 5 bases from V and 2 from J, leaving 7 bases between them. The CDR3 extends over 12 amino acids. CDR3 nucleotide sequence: TGTGCCAGCAGTGGGGACCCCTACGAGCAGTACTTC. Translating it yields CASSGDPYEQYF.

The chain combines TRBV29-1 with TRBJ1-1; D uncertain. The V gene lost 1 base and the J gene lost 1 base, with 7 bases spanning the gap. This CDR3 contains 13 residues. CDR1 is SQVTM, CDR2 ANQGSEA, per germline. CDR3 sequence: CSVEGWANTEAFF. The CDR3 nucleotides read TGCAGCGTTGAAGGGTGGGCGAACACTGAAGCTTTCTTT.

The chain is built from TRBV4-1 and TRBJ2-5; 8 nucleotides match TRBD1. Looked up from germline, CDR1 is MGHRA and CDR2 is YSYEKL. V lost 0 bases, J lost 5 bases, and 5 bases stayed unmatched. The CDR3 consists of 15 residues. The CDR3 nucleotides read TGCGCCAGCAGCCAAGATGGACAGGGCGATGAGACCCAGTACTTC. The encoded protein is CASSQDGQGDETQYF.

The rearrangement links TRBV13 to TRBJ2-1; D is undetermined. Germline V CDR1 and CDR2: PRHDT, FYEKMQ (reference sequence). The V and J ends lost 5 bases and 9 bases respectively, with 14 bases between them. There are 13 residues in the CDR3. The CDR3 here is CASSPRVGIEQFF. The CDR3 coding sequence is TGTGCCAGCAGCCCCCGGGTAGGGATTGAGCAGTTCTTC.

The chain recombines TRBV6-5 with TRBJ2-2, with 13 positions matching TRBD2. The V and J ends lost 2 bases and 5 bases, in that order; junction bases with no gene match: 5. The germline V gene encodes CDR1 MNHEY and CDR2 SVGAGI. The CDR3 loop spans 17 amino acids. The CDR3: CASSYGLAGVHTGELFF. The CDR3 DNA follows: TGTGCCAGCAGTTACGGACTAGCGGGAGTTCATACCGGGGAGCTGTTTTTT.

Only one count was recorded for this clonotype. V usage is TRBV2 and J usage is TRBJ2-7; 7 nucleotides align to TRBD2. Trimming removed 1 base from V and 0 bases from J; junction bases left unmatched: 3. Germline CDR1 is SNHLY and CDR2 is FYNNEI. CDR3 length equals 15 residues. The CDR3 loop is CASSEGRESSYEQYF. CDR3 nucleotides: TGTGCCAGCAGTGAAGGGCGGGAGAGCTCCTACGAGCAGTACTTC.

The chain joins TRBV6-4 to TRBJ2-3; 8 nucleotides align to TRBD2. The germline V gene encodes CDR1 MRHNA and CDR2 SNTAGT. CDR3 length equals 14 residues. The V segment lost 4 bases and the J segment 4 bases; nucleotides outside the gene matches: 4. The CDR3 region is CASSVAGGADTQYF. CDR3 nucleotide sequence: TGTGCCAGCAGTGTGGCGGGAGGAGCAGATACGCAGTATTTT.

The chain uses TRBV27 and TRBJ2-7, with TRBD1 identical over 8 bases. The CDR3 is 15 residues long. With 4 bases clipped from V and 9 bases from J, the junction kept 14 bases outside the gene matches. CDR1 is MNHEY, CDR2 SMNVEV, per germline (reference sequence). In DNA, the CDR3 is TGTGCCAGCAGTTCCTTCCGGGCAGGGGGCGAGTGGCAGTACTTC. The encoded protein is CASSSFRAGGEWQYF.

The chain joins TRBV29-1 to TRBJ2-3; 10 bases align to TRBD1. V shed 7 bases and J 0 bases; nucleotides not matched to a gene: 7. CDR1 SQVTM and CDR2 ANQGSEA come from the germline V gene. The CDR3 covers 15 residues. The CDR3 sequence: CSAEDRGLSTDTQYF. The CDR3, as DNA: TGCAGCGCGGAAGACAGGGGGCTTAGCACAGATACGCAGTATTTT.

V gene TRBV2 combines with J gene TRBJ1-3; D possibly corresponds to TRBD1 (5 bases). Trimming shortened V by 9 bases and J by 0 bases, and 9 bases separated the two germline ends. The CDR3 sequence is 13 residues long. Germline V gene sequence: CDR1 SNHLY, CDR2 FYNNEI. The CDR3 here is CARVTDSGNTIYF. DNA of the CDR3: TGTGCCAGGGTGACAGACTCTGGAAACACCATATATTTT. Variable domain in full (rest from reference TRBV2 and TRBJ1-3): EPEVTQTPSHQVTQMGQEVILRCVPISNHLYFYWYRQILGQKVEFLVSFYNNEISEKSEIFDDQFSVERPDGSNFTLKIRSTKLEDSAMYFCARVTDSGNTIYFGEGSWLTVV.

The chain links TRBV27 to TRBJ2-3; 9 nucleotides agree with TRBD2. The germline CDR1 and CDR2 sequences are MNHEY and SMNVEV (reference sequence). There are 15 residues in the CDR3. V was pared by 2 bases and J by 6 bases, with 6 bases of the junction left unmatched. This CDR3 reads CASSLASGTGDTQYF. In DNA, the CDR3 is TGTGCCAGCAGTTTAGCTAGCGGGACGGGTGATACGCAGTATTTT.

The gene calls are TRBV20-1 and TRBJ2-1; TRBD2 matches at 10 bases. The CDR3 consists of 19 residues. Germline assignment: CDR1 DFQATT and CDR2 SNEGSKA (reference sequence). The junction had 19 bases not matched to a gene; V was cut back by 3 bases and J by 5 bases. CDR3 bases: TGCAGTGCTAGTTCGGGGTTACTGTCTAGCGGGAGAACCAACAATGAGCAGTTCTTC. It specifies CSASSGLLSSGRTNNEQFF.

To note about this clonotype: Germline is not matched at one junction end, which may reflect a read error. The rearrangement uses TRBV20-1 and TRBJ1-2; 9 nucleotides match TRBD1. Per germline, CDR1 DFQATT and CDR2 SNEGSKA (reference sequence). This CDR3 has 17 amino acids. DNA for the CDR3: TGCAGTGCTGGAGAGCTTGGGACAGGGACCCTCGGCTATGGCTACACCTTC. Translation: CSAGELGTGTLGYGYTF.

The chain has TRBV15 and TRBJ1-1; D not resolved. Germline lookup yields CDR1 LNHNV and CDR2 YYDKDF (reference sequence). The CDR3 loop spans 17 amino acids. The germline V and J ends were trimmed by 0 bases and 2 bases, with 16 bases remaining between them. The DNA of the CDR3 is TGTGCCACCAGCAGAGATTGGAGGACGGAGGTAAACACTGAAGCTTTCTTT. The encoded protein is CATSRDWRTEVNTEAFF.

The CDR3 bases are TGCAGCGTTGAAGGTGAAGGCATCGAACAAGAGACCCAGTACTTC. It specifies CSVEGEGIEQETQYF. The V call is TRBV29-1, the J call TRBJ2-5; D ambiguous. This CDR3 comprises 15 residues. Germline assignment: CDR1 SQVTM and CDR2 ANQGSEA. Trimming shortened V by 1 base and J by 2 bases, and 14 bases separated the two germline ends.

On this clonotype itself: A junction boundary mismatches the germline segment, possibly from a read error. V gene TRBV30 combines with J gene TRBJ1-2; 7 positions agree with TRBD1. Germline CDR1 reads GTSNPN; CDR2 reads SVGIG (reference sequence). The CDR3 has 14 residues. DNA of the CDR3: TGTGCCTGGGGTGTAGTGGACAGGTTCTATGGCTACACCTTC. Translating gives CAWGVVDRFYGYTF. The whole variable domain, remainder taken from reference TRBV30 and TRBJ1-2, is SQTIHQWPATLVQPVGSPLSLECTVEGTSNPNLYWYRQAAGRGLQLLFYSVGIGQISSEVPQNLSASRPQDRQFILSSKKLLLSDSGFYLCAWGVVDRFYGYTFGSGTRLTVV.

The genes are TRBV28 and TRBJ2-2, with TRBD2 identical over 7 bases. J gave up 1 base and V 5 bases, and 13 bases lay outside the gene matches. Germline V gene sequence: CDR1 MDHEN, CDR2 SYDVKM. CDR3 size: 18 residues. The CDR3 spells CASSLTLGLGENTGELFF. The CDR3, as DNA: TGTGCCAGCAGTCTTACACTTGGACTAGGCGAGAACACCGGGGAGCTGTTTTTT.

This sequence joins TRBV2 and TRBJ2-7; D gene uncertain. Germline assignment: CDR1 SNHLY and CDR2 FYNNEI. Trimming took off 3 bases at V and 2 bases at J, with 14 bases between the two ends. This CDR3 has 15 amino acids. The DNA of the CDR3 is TGTGCCAGCAGTGAGAGCACCGGAGTTCCCTACGAGCAGTACTTC. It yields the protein CASSESTGVPYEQYF.

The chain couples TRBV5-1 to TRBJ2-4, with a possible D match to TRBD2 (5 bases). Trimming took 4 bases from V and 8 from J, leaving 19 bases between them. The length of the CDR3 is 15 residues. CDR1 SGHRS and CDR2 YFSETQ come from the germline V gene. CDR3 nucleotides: TGCGCCAGCAGCAATTCGGACGGGGTGCTGGACATTCAGTACTTC. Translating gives CASSNSDGVLDIQYF. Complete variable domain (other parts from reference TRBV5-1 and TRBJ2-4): KAGVTQTPRYLIKTRGQQVTLSCSPISGHRSVSWYQQTPGQGLQFLFEYFSETQRNKGNFPGRFSGRQFSNSRSEMNVSTLELGDSALYLCASSNSDGVLDIQYFGAGTRLSVL.

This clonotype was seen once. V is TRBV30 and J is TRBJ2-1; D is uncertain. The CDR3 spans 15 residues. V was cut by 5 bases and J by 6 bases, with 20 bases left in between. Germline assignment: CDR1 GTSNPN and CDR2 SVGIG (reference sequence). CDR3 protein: CAWEDTFDIGNEQFF. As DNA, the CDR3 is TGTGCCTGGGAAGATACGTTCGACATCGGCAATGAGCAGTTCTTC.